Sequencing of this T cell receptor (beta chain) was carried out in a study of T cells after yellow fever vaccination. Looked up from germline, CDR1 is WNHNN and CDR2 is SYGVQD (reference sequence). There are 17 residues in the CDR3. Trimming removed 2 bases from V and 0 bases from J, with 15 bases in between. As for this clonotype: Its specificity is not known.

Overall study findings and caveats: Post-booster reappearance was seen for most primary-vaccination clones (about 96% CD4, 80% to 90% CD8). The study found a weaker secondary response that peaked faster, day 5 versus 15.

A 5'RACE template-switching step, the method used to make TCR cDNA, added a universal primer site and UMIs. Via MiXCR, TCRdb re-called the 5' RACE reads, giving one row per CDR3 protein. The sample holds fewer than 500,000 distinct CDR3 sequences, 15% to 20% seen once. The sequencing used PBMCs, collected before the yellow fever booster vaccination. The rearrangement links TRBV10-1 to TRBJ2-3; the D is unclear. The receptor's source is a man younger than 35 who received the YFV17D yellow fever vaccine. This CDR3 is CASSEDVVPTSTDTQYF. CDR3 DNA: TGCGCCAGCAGTGAGGATGTAGTCCCGACGAGCACAGATACGCAGTATTTT.